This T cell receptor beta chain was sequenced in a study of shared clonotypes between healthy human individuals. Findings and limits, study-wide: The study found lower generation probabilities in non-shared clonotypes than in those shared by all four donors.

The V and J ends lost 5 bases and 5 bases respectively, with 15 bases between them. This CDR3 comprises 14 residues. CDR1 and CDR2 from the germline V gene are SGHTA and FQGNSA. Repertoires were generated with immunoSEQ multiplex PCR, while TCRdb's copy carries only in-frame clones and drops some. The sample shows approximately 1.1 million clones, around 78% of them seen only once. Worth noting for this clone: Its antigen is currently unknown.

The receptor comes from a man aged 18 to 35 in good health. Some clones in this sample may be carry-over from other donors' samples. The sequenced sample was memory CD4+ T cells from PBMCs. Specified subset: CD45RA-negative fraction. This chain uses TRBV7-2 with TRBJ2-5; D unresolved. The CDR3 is CASSIRNGPETQYF. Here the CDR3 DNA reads TGTGCCAGCAGCATACGAAACGGACCCGAGACCCAGTACTTC.